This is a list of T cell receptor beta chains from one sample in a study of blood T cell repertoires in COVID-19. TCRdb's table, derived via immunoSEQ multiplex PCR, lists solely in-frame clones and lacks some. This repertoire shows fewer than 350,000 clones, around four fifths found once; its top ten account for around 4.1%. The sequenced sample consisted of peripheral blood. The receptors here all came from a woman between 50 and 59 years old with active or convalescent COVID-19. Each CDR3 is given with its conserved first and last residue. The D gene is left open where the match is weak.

cdr3_aa: CAISDSGTGIDEQFF; d_call: TRBD1; v_call: TRBV10-3; j_call: TRBJ2-1
cdr3_aa: CASSFRQGVTEAFF; d_call: TRBD1; v_call: TRBV19; j_call: TRBJ1-1
cdr3_aa: CARGGQTYGYTF; d_call: TRBD1; v_call: TRBV2; j_call: TRBJ1-2
cdr3_aa: CASSRPPPAGPHEQYF; d_call: .; v_call: TRBV3-1/TRBV3-2; j_call: TRBJ2-7
cdr3_aa: CASSSPKTGGGGYTF; d_call: TRBD1; v_call: TRBV11-2; j_call: TRBJ1-2
cdr3_aa: CASSEQGQGSEKLFF; d_call: TRBD1; v_call: TRBV2; j_call: TRBJ1-4
cdr3_aa: CASSQDSGRSIPSYEQYF; d_call: .; v_call: TRBV4-2; j_call: TRBJ2-7
cdr3_aa: CASSPNGGNYGYTF; d_call: .; v_call: TRBV19; j_call: TRBJ1-2
cdr3_aa: CASSSGGSYNEQFF; d_call: .; v_call: TRBV5-1; j_call: TRBJ2-1
cdr3_aa: CASGLGSRHQPQHF; d_call: .; v_call: TRBV28; j_call: TRBJ1-5
cdr3_aa: CASSHLSNEQFF; d_call: .; v_call: TRBV9; j_call: TRBJ2-1
cdr3_aa: CSASGRRDGEQYF; d_call: .; v_call: TRBV20-1; j_call: TRBJ2-7
cdr3_aa: CASSVDRVDEQYF; d_call: .; v_call: TRBV9; j_call: TRBJ2-7
cdr3_aa: CASTLDPDRDYGYTF; d_call: .; v_call: TRBV28; j_call: TRBJ1-2
cdr3_aa: CASSPGLEWKETQYF; d_call: TRBD2; v_call: TRBV5-6; j_call: TRBJ2-5
cdr3_aa: CAISSAEGGEQYF; d_call: .; v_call: TRBV10-3; j_call: TRBJ2-7
cdr3_aa: CASSSTGQGVNSPLHF; d_call: TRBD1; v_call: TRBV28; j_call: TRBJ1-6
cdr3_aa: CASSLRGRNTEAFF; d_call: TRBD1; v_call: TRBV28; j_call: TRBJ1-1
cdr3_aa: CASSQGLGSSNTGELFF; d_call: .; v_call: TRBV14; j_call: TRBJ2-2
cdr3_aa: CASSLTFWGLGSPLHF; d_call: .; v_call: TRBV7-8; j_call: TRBJ1-6
cdr3_aa: CASSPEGGIGSGNTIYF; d_call: .; v_call: TRBV5-1; j_call: TRBJ1-3
cdr3_aa: CASSATGRLGLATNEKLFF; d_call: .; v_call: TRBV13; j_call: TRBJ1-4
cdr3_aa: CASSNRETYGYTF; d_call: .; v_call: TRBV13; j_call: TRBJ1-2
cdr3_aa: CASGATSGSQNIQYF; d_call: TRBD2; v_call: TRBV28; j_call: TRBJ2-4
cdr3_aa: CASSFQGGSVGRYF; d_call: .; v_call: TRBV27; j_call: TRBJ2-7
cdr3_aa: CSVHPGGLGANVLTF; d_call: TRBD2; v_call: TRBV29-1; j_call: TRBJ2-6
cdr3_aa: CASSQERRNTDTQYF; d_call: .; v_call: TRBV4-1; j_call: TRBJ2-3
cdr3_aa: CASSRGEQFF; d_call: .; v_call: TRBV21-1; j_call: TRBJ2-1
cdr3_aa: CASGLSGPSGNTIYF; d_call: .; v_call: TRBV12-5; j_call: TRBJ1-3
cdr3_aa: CASSVDSGLAGDTQYF; d_call: TRBD2; v_call: TRBV9; j_call: TRBJ2-3
cdr3_aa: CASSPTRGRDEKLFF; d_call: .; v_call: TRBV28; j_call: TRBJ1-4
cdr3_aa: CATRSGTAEAFF; d_call: TRBD1; v_call: TRBV24-1; j_call: TRBJ1-1
cdr3_aa: CASSLLNRVSGNQPQHF; d_call: .; v_call: TRBV27; j_call: TRBJ1-5
cdr3_aa: CASSPWTSGTDTQYF; d_call: TRBD2; v_call: TRBV9; j_call: TRBJ2-3
cdr3_aa: CASRDLRTSTYEQYF; d_call: TRBD2; v_call: TRBV6-5; j_call: TRBJ2-7
cdr3_aa: CASSQGPGGGYTF; d_call: TRBD1; v_call: TRBV4-1; j_call: TRBJ1-2
cdr3_aa: CASSLGGTSAFEEQFF; d_call: TRBD2; v_call: TRBV5-1; j_call: TRBJ2-1
cdr3_aa: CASSRRGGTGLTEAFF; d_call: TRBD1; v_call: TRBV7-9; j_call: TRBJ1-1
cdr3_aa: CASSLGPGAGEQFF; d_call: .; v_call: TRBV11-3; j_call: TRBJ2-1
cdr3_aa: CASSHLLTEYF; d_call: .; v_call: TRBV23-1; j_call: TRBJ1-2
cdr3_aa: CASSLRLAAYNEQFF; d_call: TRBD2; v_call: TRBV7-7; j_call: TRBJ2-1
cdr3_aa: CASSLGGRGLGPQYF; d_call: .; v_call: TRBV5-4; j_call: TRBJ2-4
cdr3_aa: CASSSKLNEQFF; d_call: .; v_call: TRBV11-2; j_call: TRBJ2-1
cdr3_aa: CASSFSGGTDTQYF; d_call: .; v_call: TRBV5-4; j_call: TRBJ2-3
cdr3_aa: CASSSTSYWFETQYF; d_call: TRBD2; v_call: TRBV6-5; j_call: TRBJ2-5
cdr3_aa: CASSREQGPNYGYTF; d_call: .; v_call: TRBV4-2; j_call: TRBJ1-2
cdr3_aa: CASSLAAGRGTEAFF; d_call: .; v_call: TRBV5-1; j_call: TRBJ1-1
cdr3_aa: CASSRGNHNSPLHF; d_call: .; v_call: TRBV11-2; j_call: TRBJ1-6
cdr3_aa: CASSFSRTGGDGYTF; d_call: TRBD1; v_call: TRBV5-4; j_call: TRBJ1-2
cdr3_aa: CASSPGQWGYTF; d_call: .; v_call: TRBV12-3/TRBV12-4; j_call: TRBJ1-2
cdr3_aa: CASRHTGGWGYTF; d_call: TRBD1; v_call: TRBV6-5; j_call: TRBJ1-2
cdr3_aa: CASSLDWDRGSGYTF; d_call: TRBD1; v_call: TRBV7-2; j_call: TRBJ1-2
cdr3_aa: CASSERGRSTYGYTF; d_call: TRBD1; v_call: TRBV10-2; j_call: TRBJ1-2